This passage covers 14 T cell receptor beta chains from one sample sequenced in a study of Graves' ophthalmopathy and Graves' hyperthyroidism. Researchers took RNA transcripts and amplified TCR beta CDR3 regions from them. The first round was an RT-PCR with HTBI primers, and the second round was a multiplex PCR. TCRdb re-analysed the multiplex PCR reads in MiXCR, keeping a single row per CDR3 protein. The data contain hundreds of thousands of distinct CDR3 sequences, 22% of them singletons. Sequenced sample: peripheral blood. The receptor set was obtained from a woman between 18 and 29 years old with stable Graves' hyperthyroidism. Some clones in this sample may be carry-over from other donors' samples.

This chain joins TRBV20-1 and TRBJ2-2; 11 bases line up with TRBD1. CDR1 is DFQATT and CDR2 is SNEGSKA in the germline V gene (reference sequence). The CDR3 covers 15 residues. V lost 6 bases and J lost 7; bases outside the gene matches: 10. CDR3 sequence reads: CSARTGGEGHGELFF. CDR3 sequence (DNA): TGCAGTGCCAGGACAGGGGGCGAAGGTCACGGGGAGCTGTTTTTT.

The V gene is TRBV2, the J gene TRBJ2-2; D is ambiguous. The CDR3 length is 16 residues. V gave up 3 bases and J gave up 0 bases, with 11 bases separating them. Germline V gene lookup returns CDR1 SNHLY and CDR2 FYNNEI. This chain's CDR3 is CASSDFIGTNTGELFF. DNA of the CDR3: TGTGCCAGCAGTGATTTTATAGGAACGAACACCGGGGAGCTGTTTTTT.

This clonotype was observed at least ten times. V gene TRBV20-1 combines with J gene TRBJ1-5; no reliable D call. The CDR3 extends over 15 amino acids. The V end lost 3 bases, the J end lost 2 bases, and 14 bases lay between the germline ends. Germline V lookup: CDR1 DFQATT, CDR2 SNEGSKA (reference sequence). The CDR3: CSASRSSLGNQPQHF. CDR3 bases: TGCAGTGCTAGTCGGTCATCGTTGGGCAATCAGCCCCAGCATTTT.

This clonotype was seen ten or more times. This chain connects TRBV27 to TRBJ1-2; no clear D. Germline lookup yields CDR1 MNHEY and CDR2 SMNVEV (reference sequence). V shed 0 bases and J shed 4 bases, with 9 bases lying between them. The CDR3 loop spans 14 amino acids. The CDR3 spells CASSLSYGGYGYTF. The CDR3 DNA sequence: TGTGCCAGCAGTTTATCGTACGGTGGCTATGGCTACACCTTC.

This clonotype was seen repeatedly, ten times or more. The J gene is TRBJ1-1, the V gene TRBV18, with 12 bases aligning to TRBD1. J gave up 2 bases and V 3 bases, and 4 bases lay outside the gene matches. This CDR3 has 16 residues. Looked up from germline, CDR1 is KGHSH and CDR2 is LQKENI. CDR3 sequence reads: CASSPGTGGGNTEAFF. The CDR3 nucleotides are TGTGCCAGCTCACCGGGGACAGGGGGCGGAAACACTGAAGCTTTCTTT. The whole variable domain, remainder taken from reference TRBV18 and TRBJ1-1, is NAGVMQNPRHLVRRRGQEARLRCSPMKGHSHVYWYRQLPEEGLKFMVYLQKENIIDESGMPKERFSAEFPKEGPSILRIQQVVRGDSAAYFCASSPGTGGGNTEAFFGQGTRLTVV.

This clonotype was observed at least ten times. The chain combines TRBV7-2 with TRBJ2-7; TRBD2 agrees at 16 bases. Unmatched junction bases numbered 11, after V lost 1 base and J lost 5 bases. There are 19 residues in the CDR3. The germline gives CDR1 SGHTA, CDR2 FQGNSA. The CDR3, as DNA: TGTGCCAGCAGCTTAGGCTTGGGACTAGCGGGGGGGCGGGCCCACGAGCAGTACTTC. Translating gives CASSLGLGLAGGRAHEQYF.

V gene TRBV6-1 combines with J gene TRBJ1-3; D not certain. V shed 2 bases and J shed 0 bases, with 2 bases lying between them. This CDR3 has 13 amino acids. Germline V gene data show CDR1 as MNHNS and CDR2 as SASEGT. DNA for the CDR3: TGTGCCAGCAGTGAAATCTCTGGAAACACCATATATTTT. Amino acid sequence: CASSEISGNTIYF.

This clonotype was detected ten times or more. The chain couples TRBV20-1 to TRBJ2-5; the D gene is possibly TRBD2 (5 bases). This CDR3 spans 13 amino acids. The V end lost 3 bases, the J end lost 2 bases, and 10 bases lay between the germline ends. CDR1 is DFQATT, CDR2 SNEGSKA, per germline (reference sequence). The CDR3 DNA reads TGCAGTGCTAGCAAAGCGGAGCAAGAGACCCAGTACTTC. Encoded protein: CSASKAEQETQYF.

The genes are TRBV20-1 and TRBJ2-7; a possible D gene is TRBD2 (5 bases). V was cut by 6 bases and J by 2 bases, with 17 bases left in between. The CDR3 runs 14 residues. Germline V lookup: CDR1 DFQATT, CDR2 SNEGSKA (reference sequence). The CDR3 nucleotides are TGCAGTGCGCCCTACGGGAAACCCCCCTACGAGCAGTACTTC. It is translated as CSAPYGKPPYEQYF.

The rearrangement uses TRBV29-1 and TRBJ2-7; 12 bases are shared with TRBD1. J lost 6 bases, V lost 7 bases, and 10 bases had no gene match. This CDR3 comprises 14 residues. The germline gives CDR1 SQVTM, CDR2 ANQGSEA. The CDR3 here is CSAYPGQGASEQYF. CDR3 coding DNA: TGCAGCGCATATCCGGGACAGGGGGCCTCCGAGCAGTACTTC.

This clonotype was seen many times. The chain is built from TRBV6-5 and TRBJ2-7; D is uncertain. Deletions cut 2 bases from V and 4 bases from J, with 15 bases between. In germline, CDR1 is MNHEY, CDR2 SVGAGI. The CDR3 loop spans 15 amino acids. For the CDR3, the DNA is TGTGCCAGCAGTTACCTCGATCTCCCTCAGTACGAGCAGTACTTC. This codes for CASSYLDLPQYEQYF.

This clonotype was observed a few times. A much larger clone is a single base away; this may be a read error. The chain combines TRBV12-3 or TRBV12-4 with TRBJ2-5; no firm D call. CDR3 length equals 13 residues. CDR3: CASSLWSEETKYF. The CDR3 DNA is TGTGCCAGCAGTTTATGGTCCGAGGAGACCAAGTACTTC.

This clonotype was recorded at least ten times. A much larger clone sits a single nucleotide away, making a read error possible. The limits of the CDR3 on the DNA are not certain, so only TCRdb's listed CDR3 is given. This sequence joins TRBV6-1 and TRBJ1-1; TRBD1 is the table's D call and was not checked against the DNA. Germline lookup yields CDR1 MNHNS and CDR2 SASEGT. The CDR3 region is 14 residues in length, termini included. The chain's CDR3 is CASADWGLGTEALF.

This clonotype was seen repeatedly, ten times or more. The CDR3 DNA is TGTGCCAGCAGTTTACGGCACAGGGTGGGTAGCGGGACGGGGAAGCAGTACTTC. This encodes CASSLRHRVGSGTGKQYF. The chain is built from TRBV28 and TRBJ2-7, with 8 bases lining up with TRBD2. Looked up from germline, CDR1 is MDHEN and CDR2 is SYDVKM. V gave up 2 bases and J gave up 8 bases; unmatched junction bases: 20. The CDR3 spans 18 residues.